The present T cell receptor beta chain was sequenced within a study of lymphopenia after photon versus proton radiotherapy. Clones were read by immunoSEQ multiplex PCR, and TCRdb kept only the in-frame ones, dropping some. The repertoire holds 70,000 to 95,000 clones, around 82% seen once, with around 1.4% in the top ten. Overall study results and limits: Oligoclonal CD8+ Temra expansion after nadir drove photon patients' diversity drop. Better survival with proton therapy was suggested as possible, not demonstrated. Larger post-nadir TCR diversity loss correlated inversely with survival in deceased patients. Photon-treated patients lost naive T cells and TCR diversity; proton-treated stayed stable.

Regarding this clone: No antigen is known for it.

Unmatched junction bases numbered 2, after V lost 1 base and J lost 6 bases. CDR3 length: 14 amino acids. Germline CDR1 MGHRA, CDR2 YSYEKL. The rearrangement links TRBV4-1 to TRBJ2-7, with 11 bases aligning to TRBD2. The sequence came from a man aged 55 to 69 with pancreatic cancer. The source material was peripheral blood, sampled from a patient treated with proton-based radiotherapy. The CDR3 is CASSQALAGVEQYF. Written as DNA, the CDR3 is TGCGCCAGCAGCCAAGCACTAGCGGGAGTCGAGCAGTACTTC.